The next 10 T cell receptor beta chains were all read from a single sample in a study of somatic mutations in cytotoxic T cells in rheumatoid arthritis. Clones were sequenced by immunoSEQ multiplex PCR, and TCRdb holds only the in-frame ones, with some missing. The repertoire holds under 25,000 clones, with approximately 87% as singletons. Material for sequencing was CD8+ T cells sorted from blood. The receptors stem from a middle-aged man in good health.

About this clone itself: The conserved closing phenylalanine or tryptophan is absent in this CDR3, likely reflecting a read error. The DNA is left out, because the CDR3 cannot be placed on it with certainty; the CDR3 is given as TCRdb lists it. V and J are TRBV10-1 and TRBJ2-7; the table gives TRBD2 as D, unverified against the DNA. The CDR3 is 10 amino acids in total, end residues counted. CDR1 and CDR2 (germline): WNHNN, SYGVQD (reference sequence). The CDR3: CASSEEDGGI.

V and J are TRBV15 and TRBJ2-1; D unresolved. CDR1 is LNHNV and CDR2 is YYDKDF in the germline V gene (reference sequence). This CDR3 comprises 14 residues. The ends were cut back, 2 bases at V and 7 bases at J, with 12 bases in the middle. Written as DNA, the CDR3 is TGTGCCACCAGCAGAAGAGTGGAAACGAATGAGCAGTTCTTC. As protein: CATSRRVETNEQFF.

The rearrangement joins TRBV28 to TRBJ1-2, with unresolved D. V lost 4 bases, J lost 3 bases, and 9 bases lay in between. There are 13 residues in the CDR3. Germline CDR1 MDHEN, CDR2 SYDVKM. The CDR3 coding sequence is TGTGCCAGCAGTTGGACCATGGACTATGGCTACACCTTC. Translation gives CASSWTMDYGYTF.

The chain links TRBV29-1 to TRBJ2-7, with a possible D match to TRBD1 (6 bases). V was cut by 5 bases and J by 1 base, with 18 bases left in between. CDR3 length: 15 residues. Germline V lookup: CDR1 SQVTM, CDR2 ANQGSEA. CDR3: CSVLTPGHRSYEQYF. CDR3 sequence (DNA): TGCAGCGTTCTAACTCCGGGACACCGGTCCTACGAGCAGTACTTC.

In its sample, this clone was seen once. The chain carries TRBV19 and TRBJ2-7, with 8 bases matching TRBD2. This CDR3 has 14 amino acids. V lost 10 bases to trimming and J lost 2 bases; unmatched junction nucleotides: 10. CDR1 and CDR2 (germline): LNHDA, SQIVND (reference sequence). CDR3 loop: CATTPRGGTYEQYF. Written as DNA, the CDR3 is TGTGCCACCACCCCACGGGGGGGAACCTACGAGCAGTACTTC.

The chain is built from TRBV28 and TRBJ2-2, with 8 bases identical to TRBD2. V shed 1 base, J shed 8 bases, and the junction held 9 bases outside the gene matches. The CDR3 loop spans 16 amino acids. Germline lookup yields CDR1 MDHEN and CDR2 SYDVKM. The CDR3 DNA follows: TGTGCCAGCAGTTTATCCGGGAGGGCTTTCTCTGGGGAGCTGTTTTTT. Encoded protein: CASSLSGRAFSGELFF.

This clone has only a few counts. A junction end diverges from the germline sequence, so it may reflect a read error. The chain is built from TRBV5-8 and TRBJ2-3, with a tentative D call TRBD2 (6 bases). CDR3 length: 11 residues. Germline loops: CDR1 SGHTS, CDR2 YDEGEE. The CDR3 here is CASSLGGGLDF. The CDR3 region has the DNA TGTGCCAGCAGCTTGGGGGGAGGTTTGGATTTT. Full variable domain (outside the CDR3, taken from reference TRBV5-8 and TRBJ2-3): EAGVTQSPTHLIKTRGQQATLRCSPISGHTSVYWYQQALGLGLQFLLWYDEGEERNRGNFPPRFSGRQFPNYSSELNVNALELEDSALYLCASSLGGGLDFGPGTRLTVL.

This clone was observed once. The J gene is TRBJ2-5, the V gene TRBV13; D is tentatively TRBD1 or TRBD2 (5 bases each). CDR1 is PRHDT and CDR2 is FYEKMQ in the germline V gene (reference sequence). V was trimmed by 5 bases and J by 0 bases, leaving 16 bases between them. The CDR3 extends over 16 amino acids. CDR3 region: CASSPGRGPDQETQYF. CDR3 DNA sequence: TGTGCCAGCAGCCCGGGCCGGGGACCCGACCAAGAGACCCAGTACTTC. Looking up the rest from reference TRBV13 and TRBJ2-5 gives the full variable domain: AAGVIQSPRHLIKEKRETATLKCYPIPRHDTVYWYQQGPGQDPQFLISFYEKMQSDKGSIPDRFSAQQFSDYHSELNMSSLELGDSALYFCASSPGRGPDQETQYFGPGTRLLVL.

The chain is built from TRBV28 and TRBJ1-1; maybe TRBD1 (5 bases). The germline CDR1 and CDR2 sequences are MDHEN and SYDVKM. This CDR3 spans 13 amino acids. V lost 4 bases to trimming and J lost 4 bases, with 10 bases between them. CDR3 coding DNA: TGTGCCAGCAGTTACGGGGGGGGCACTGAAGCTTTCTTT. It yields the protein CASSYGGGTEAFF.

The chain uses TRBV4-1 and TRBJ2-3; 8 bases fit TRBD2. There are 17 residues in the CDR3. The V gene end was trimmed by 1 base and the J gene end by 5 bases; junction bases not matched to a gene: 11. CDR1 is MGHRA, CDR2 YSYEKL, per germline. In nucleotides, the CDR3 is TGCGCCAGCAGCCAAGTACGTAGCGGGGACTCTCAAGATACGCAGTATTTT. The encoded protein is CASSQVRSGDSQDTQYF.